The 17 T cell receptor beta chains below were found in one sample sequenced in a study of tumor-infiltrating lymphocytes in primary liver carcinoma. cDNA specific to TCR beta was made from around 470 ng of total RNA, with a constant-region primer employed for priming. Sequencing libraries for TCR beta derived from three nested multiplex PCR rounds that used slightly modified ARM-PCR. Rounds one and two of PCR, each of about 10 cycles, were primed with TRBV1-TRBV30 forward primers and a C-beta reverse primer. TCRdb called the multiplex PCR reads again in MiXCR, with one record for every CDR3 protein. The data contain about 21,000 distinct CDR3 sequences, over 65% of them singletons. Co-extraction yielded RNA and DNA from approximately 22-30 mg of unsorted bulk tissue. Specimen: liver tumor tissue from sampling region 1. Subset denoted: tumor region T1, superior pole. The source of these receptors is a man aged 40-50 years with primary liver carcinoma and hepatitis B virus infection.

As concerns this clonotype: A single base separates this from a much larger clone, so it may be a read error. The chain couples TRBV29-1 to TRBJ2-3, with D possibly matching TRBD1 (5 bases). Germline lookup yields CDR1 SQVTM and CDR2 ANQGSEA. This CDR3 has 10 amino acids. Here the CDR3 reads CSVDTATQYF. In nucleotides, the CDR3 is TGCAGCGTGGACACAGCTACGCAGTATTTT.

Concerning this clonotype: Just one base apart from a much larger clone, this may be a read error. The V gene is TRBV11-1, the J gene TRBJ1-2; D gene unclear. This CDR3 comprises 15 residues. Germline V gene lookup returns CDR1 SGHAT and CDR2 FQDESV (reference sequence). As DNA, the CDR3 is TGTGCCAGCAGCTTGGCTCCCGGTGGTAACTATGGCTACATCTTC. It translates to CASSLAPGGNYGYIF.

This sequence joins TRBV5-1 and TRBJ2-3; D may correspond to TRBD1 or TRBD2 (5 bases each). Germline CDR1 SGHRS, CDR2 YFSETQ. The V end was cut by 4 bases, the J end by 2 bases, with 11 bases between. The CDR3 is 14 amino acids. The CDR3 loop reads CASSPGGVTDTQYF. The CDR3 coding sequence is TGCGCCAGCAGCCCTGGGGGTGTCACAGATACGCAGTATTTT.

The rearrangement links TRBV28 to TRBJ1-1, with D possibly being TRBD1 (6 bases). The CDR3 contains 13 residues. From germline, CDR1 is MDHEN and CDR2 SYDVKM. Trimming shortened V by 11 bases and J by 1 base, and 14 bases separated the two germline ends. The CDR3 DNA reads TGTGCCTGTATGGGGACACAGAACACTGAAGCTTTCTTT. Protein: CACMGTQNTEAFF.

Of note for this clonotype: The junction departs from germline at one end; a sequencing error may be responsible. This chain uses TRBV29-1 with TRBJ2-3; D may be TRBD2 (6 bases). CDR1 and CDR2 (germline): SQVTM, ANQGSEA. The CDR3 covers 15 residues. CDR3 DNA: TGCAGCGTTGTCGGCCTTGCGGGAAGATCAGATAAGCAGTATTTT. It encodes CSVVGLAGRSDKQYF.

Turning to this clonotype: As the CDR3 is not closed by the conserved phenylalanine or tryptophan, this likely results from a read error. The chain joins TRBV29-1 to TRBJ1-2; D not certain. The CDR3 spans 12 residues. Germline lookup yields CDR1 SQVTM and CDR2 ANQGSEA. Trimming stripped 8 bases from V and 8 bases from J, with 18 bases between. CDR3: CSMETGSLGYTL. CDR3 coding DNA: TGCAGCATGGAGACCGGGAGTCTCGGCTACACCTTA.

This clonotype was found once. One end of the junction does not line up with germline, which may come from a read error. The chain carries TRBV4-1 and TRBJ2-1, with 7 bases matching TRBD1. In germline, CDR1 is MGHRA, CDR2 YSYEKL. The CDR3 runs to 13 residues. CDR3 residues: CASRPTGVDGQLF. The CDR3 DNA reads TGCGCCAGCAGACCTACAGGGGTCGATGGGCAGCTCTTT.

This clonotype appeared many times. The chain recombines TRBV14 with TRBJ2-7; TRBD2 is a possible D gene (6 bases). V was trimmed by 6 bases and J by 7 bases, leaving 16 bases between them. CDR1 is SGHDN, CDR2 FVKESK, per germline. The CDR3 runs to 13 residues. CDR3 region: CASRMGGLLEQYF. CDR3 sequence (DNA): TGTGCCAGCAGGATGGGAGGACTCCTGGAGCAGTACTTC.

This clonotype was found a few times. A much larger clone sits a single nucleotide away, making a read error possible. The chain carries TRBV11-2 and TRBJ2-3, with a tentative D call TRBD1 (5 bases). Germline V CDR1 and CDR2: SGHAT, FQNNGV. V dropped 5 bases and J dropped 7 bases, with 10 bases sitting between them. This CDR3 is built from 12 residues. In DNA, the CDR3 is TGTGCCAGCAGCCGGTGGACAAATACGCAGTATTTT. It translates to CASSRWTNTQYF.

This clonotype was counted a few times. One end of the junction varies from germline; a read error may be responsible. The chain links TRBV7-9 to TRBJ2-1, with D perhaps being TRBD1 or TRBD2 (5 bases each). Per germline, CDR1 SEHNR and CDR2 FQNEAQ (reference sequence). The CDR3 length is 13 residues. CDR3 sequence (DNA): TGTGCCAGCGGACGGGACGCCATCAATGAGCAGTCCTTC. Translated: CASGRDAINEQSF.

With respect to this clonotype: A read error may explain this, as a much larger clone is one base away. This CDR3 reads CVSSGGRTSGEQYF. The CDR3 nucleotides read TGTGTCAGTAGTGGAGGTCGGACTAGCGGCGAGCAGTACTTC. V is TRBV6-1 and J is TRBJ2-7; 10 bases line up with TRBD2. This CDR3 has 14 residues. Germline V gene sequence: CDR1 MNHNS, CDR2 SASEGT.

Comment on this clonotype: The CDR3 carries no conserved terminal phenylalanine or tryptophan, so it likely arises from a read error. The chain uses TRBV11-3 and TRBJ2-1, with TRBD1 matching 7 bases. With V trimmed by 5 bases and J by 8 bases, 15 bases remained unmatched. The CDR3 consists of 16 residues. Germline lookup yields CDR1 SGHNT and CDR2 YENEEA. DNA for the CDR3: TGTGCCAGCAGCCCAACAGGACAGGAGGTGGTAGATGAGCAGTTCATC. It yields the protein CASSPTGQEVVDEQFI.

On this clonotype: A read error may produce the germline difference seen at one junction end. The V and J genes are TRBV6-6 and TRBJ2-2; 9 nucleotides line up with TRBD2. Germline CDR1 MNHNY, CDR2 SVGAGI (reference sequence). The CDR3 loop spans 20 amino acids. The CDR3 DNA sequence: TGTGCCAGTAGTCCGATCGTGGGGCTAGCGGGGCCAACGAACACCGGGGAGTTGTTTTTT. Its protein is CASSPIVGLAGPTNTGELFF.

The chain recombines TRBV11-2 with TRBJ1-5, with TRBD1 matching over 7 bases. This CDR3 is built from 14 residues. Trimming at V came to 2 bases and at J to 12 bases, leaving 10 bases not matched to a gene. Germline CDR1 reads SGHAT; CDR2 reads FQNNGV. CDR3 DNA sequence: TGTGCCAGCAGCTTAAGGGGGCTCGGCCATCTCCAGCATTTT. This encodes CASSLRGLGHLQHF.

This clonotype was observed a single time. The chain combines TRBV11-1 with TRBJ2-1; D might be TRBD1 (5 bases). V gave up 8 bases and J gave up 9 bases, with 23 bases separating them. CDR3 length: 15 residues. The V gene's germline CDR1 is SGHAT and CDR2 FQDESV (reference sequence). CDR3 DNA: TGTGCCAGCGCCAAGGGGCTAGTGAAATGGGGTGAGCAGTTCTTC. Translating gives CASAKGLVKWGEQFF.

Many counts were recorded for this clonotype. This may be a read error: a much more frequent sequence differs by one nucleotide. This chain joins TRBV6-2 or TRBV6-3 and TRBJ1-1; D is unclear. Germline V gene data show CDR1 as MNHEY and CDR2 as SVGEGT. The CDR3 is 12 amino acids. The CDR3 DNA reads TGTGCCAGCAGTTACATTAACACTGAAGCTTCCTTT. It yields the protein CASSYINTEASF.

In regard to this clonotype: Germline is not matched at one junction end, which may reflect a read error. The chain couples TRBV5-1 to TRBJ1-1, with D unclear. The CDR3 is 14 amino acids. Germline V CDR1 and CDR2: SGHRS, YFSETQ. CDR3 amino acids: CTSSFWTQDTEAFF. The CDR3 coding sequence is TGCACCAGCAGCTTCTGGACGCAGGACACTGAAGCTTTCTTT.